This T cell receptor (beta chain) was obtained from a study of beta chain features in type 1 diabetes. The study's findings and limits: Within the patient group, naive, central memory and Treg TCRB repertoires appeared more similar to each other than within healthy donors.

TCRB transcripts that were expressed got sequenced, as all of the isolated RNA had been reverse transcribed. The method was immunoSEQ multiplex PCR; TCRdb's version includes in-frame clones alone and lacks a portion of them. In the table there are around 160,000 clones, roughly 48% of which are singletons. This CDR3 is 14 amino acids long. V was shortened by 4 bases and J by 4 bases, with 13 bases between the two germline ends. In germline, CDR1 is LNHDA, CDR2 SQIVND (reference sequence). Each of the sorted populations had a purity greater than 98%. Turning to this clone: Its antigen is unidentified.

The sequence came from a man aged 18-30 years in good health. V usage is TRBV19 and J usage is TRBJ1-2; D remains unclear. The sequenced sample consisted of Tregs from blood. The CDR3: CASSRGERGYGYTF. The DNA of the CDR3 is TGTGCCAGTAGTAGGGGAGAGCGGGGCTATGGCTACACCTTC.